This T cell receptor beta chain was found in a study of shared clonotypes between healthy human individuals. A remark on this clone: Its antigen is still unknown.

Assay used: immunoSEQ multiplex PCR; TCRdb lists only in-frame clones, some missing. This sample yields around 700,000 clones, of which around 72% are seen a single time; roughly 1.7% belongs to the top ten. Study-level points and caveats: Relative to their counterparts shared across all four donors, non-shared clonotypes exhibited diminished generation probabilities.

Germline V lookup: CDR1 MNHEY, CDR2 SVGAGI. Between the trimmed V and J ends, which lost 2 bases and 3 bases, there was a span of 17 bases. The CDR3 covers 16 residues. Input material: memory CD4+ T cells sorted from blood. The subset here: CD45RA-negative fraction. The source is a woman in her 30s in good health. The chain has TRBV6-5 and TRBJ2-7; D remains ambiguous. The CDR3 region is CASSYALALSGYEQYF. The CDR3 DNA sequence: TGTGCCAGCAGTTACGCCCTGGCTCTTTCCGGCTACGAGCAGTACTTC.